This TCR beta chain is drawn from a study of early T cells in non-severe SARS-CoV-2 infection. In germline, CDR1 is SGHRS, CDR2 YFSETQ. The CDR3 is 15 amino acids. Deletions cut 2 bases from V and 2 bases from J, with 10 bases between. This clonotype came up a few times. TCRdb re-called the 5' RACE reads with MiXCR, one entry per CDR3 protein. Among some 77,000 distinct CDR3 sequences, around a tenth were seen once, and the ten largest hold about 4.8%. The source material was whole blood. The rearrangement links TRBV5-1 to TRBJ1-4; maybe TRBD1 (6 bases). The origin of this receptor is an adult who was a healthcare worker with PCR-confirmed SARS-CoV-2 infection or an uninfected control (not recorded which). In DNA form, the CDR3 reads TGCGCCAGCAGCTTTACGACAGGCACTAATGAAAAACTGTTTTTT. This encodes CASSFTTGTNEKLFF.